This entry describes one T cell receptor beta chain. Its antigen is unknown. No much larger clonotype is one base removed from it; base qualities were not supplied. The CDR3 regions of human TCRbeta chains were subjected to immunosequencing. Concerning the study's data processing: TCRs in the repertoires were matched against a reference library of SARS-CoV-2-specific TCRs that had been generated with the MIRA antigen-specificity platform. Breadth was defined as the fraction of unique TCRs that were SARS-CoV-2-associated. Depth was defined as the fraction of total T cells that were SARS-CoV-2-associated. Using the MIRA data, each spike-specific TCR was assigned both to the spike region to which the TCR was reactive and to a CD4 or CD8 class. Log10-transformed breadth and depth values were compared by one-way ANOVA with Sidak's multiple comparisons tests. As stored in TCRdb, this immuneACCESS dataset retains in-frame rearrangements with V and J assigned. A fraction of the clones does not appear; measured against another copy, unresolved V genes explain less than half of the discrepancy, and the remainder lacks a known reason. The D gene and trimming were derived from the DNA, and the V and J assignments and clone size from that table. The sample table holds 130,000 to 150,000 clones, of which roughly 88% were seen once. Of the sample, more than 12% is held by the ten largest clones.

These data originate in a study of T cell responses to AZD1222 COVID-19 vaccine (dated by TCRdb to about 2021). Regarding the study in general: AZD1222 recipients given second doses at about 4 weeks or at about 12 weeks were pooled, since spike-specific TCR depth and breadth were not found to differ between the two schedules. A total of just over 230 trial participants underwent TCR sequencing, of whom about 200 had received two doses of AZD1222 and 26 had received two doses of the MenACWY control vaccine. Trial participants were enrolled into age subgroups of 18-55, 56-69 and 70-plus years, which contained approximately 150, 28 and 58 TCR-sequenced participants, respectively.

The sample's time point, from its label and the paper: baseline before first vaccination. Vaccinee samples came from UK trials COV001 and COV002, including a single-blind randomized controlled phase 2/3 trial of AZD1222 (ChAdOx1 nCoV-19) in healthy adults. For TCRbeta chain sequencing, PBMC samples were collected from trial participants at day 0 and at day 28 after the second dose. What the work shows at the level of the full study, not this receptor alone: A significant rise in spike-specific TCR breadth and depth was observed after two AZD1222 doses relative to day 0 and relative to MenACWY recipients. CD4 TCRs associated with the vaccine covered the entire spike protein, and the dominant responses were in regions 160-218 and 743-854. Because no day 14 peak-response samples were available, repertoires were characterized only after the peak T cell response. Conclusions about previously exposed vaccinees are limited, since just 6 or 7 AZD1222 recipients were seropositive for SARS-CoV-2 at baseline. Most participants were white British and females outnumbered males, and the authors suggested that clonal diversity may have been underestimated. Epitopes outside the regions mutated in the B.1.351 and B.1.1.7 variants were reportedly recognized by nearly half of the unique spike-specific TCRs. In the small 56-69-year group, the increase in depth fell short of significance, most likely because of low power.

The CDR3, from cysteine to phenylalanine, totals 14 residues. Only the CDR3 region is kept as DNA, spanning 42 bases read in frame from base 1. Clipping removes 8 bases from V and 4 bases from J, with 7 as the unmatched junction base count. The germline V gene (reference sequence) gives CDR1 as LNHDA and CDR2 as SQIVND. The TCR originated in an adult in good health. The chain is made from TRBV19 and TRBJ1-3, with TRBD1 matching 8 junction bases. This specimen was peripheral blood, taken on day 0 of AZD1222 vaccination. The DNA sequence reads TGTGCCAGTCGACAGGGGCTGAGGGGAAACACCATATATTTT. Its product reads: CASRQGLRGNTIYF. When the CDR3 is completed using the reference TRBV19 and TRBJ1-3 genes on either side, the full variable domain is DGGITQSPKYLFRKEGQNVTLSCEQNLNHDAMYWYRQDPGQGLRLIYYSQIVNDFQKGDIAEGYSVSREKKESFPLTVTSAQKNPTAFYLCASRQGLRGNTIYFGEGSWLTVV.